This TCR beta chain derives from a study of blood T cells in healthy people across ages. Study-wide points: Per million T cells, the diversity of TCR beta decreased roughly linearly as age advanced. In long-lived donors, naive CD4+ cell counts and diversity exceeded those of aged donors. PBMCs went unsorted, and a conclusive naive versus antigen-experienced comparison was therefore prevented.

This clonotype was seen a handful of times. Its antigen is not identified. Next came a second PCR, run for about 6 to 11 cycles, which used a sample-barcoded 5' primer along with a J-beta primer mix. Carrying 12 random nucleotides, a template-switch adaptor labeled each individual cDNA molecule. TCRdb redid the calling of the 5' RACE reads with MiXCR, one entry per CDR3 protein. The sample shows 800,000 to 900,000 distinct CDR3 sequences, approximately 67% of them seen only once. This clonotype originated in a man younger than 45 in good health. The sample taken for sequencing was blood.

CDR3 protein: CSARDWKRQGNSYNEQFF. The CDR3 DNA reads TGCAGTGCTAGAGATTGGAAGCGACAGGGGAATTCTTACAATGAGCAGTTCTTC. This chain uses TRBV20-1 with TRBJ2-1; 8 positions match TRBD1. Trimming took 0 bases from V and 4 from J; bases not matched to a gene: 14. The germline V gene has CDR1 DFQATT and CDR2 SNEGSKA (reference sequence). The CDR3 has 18 amino acids.